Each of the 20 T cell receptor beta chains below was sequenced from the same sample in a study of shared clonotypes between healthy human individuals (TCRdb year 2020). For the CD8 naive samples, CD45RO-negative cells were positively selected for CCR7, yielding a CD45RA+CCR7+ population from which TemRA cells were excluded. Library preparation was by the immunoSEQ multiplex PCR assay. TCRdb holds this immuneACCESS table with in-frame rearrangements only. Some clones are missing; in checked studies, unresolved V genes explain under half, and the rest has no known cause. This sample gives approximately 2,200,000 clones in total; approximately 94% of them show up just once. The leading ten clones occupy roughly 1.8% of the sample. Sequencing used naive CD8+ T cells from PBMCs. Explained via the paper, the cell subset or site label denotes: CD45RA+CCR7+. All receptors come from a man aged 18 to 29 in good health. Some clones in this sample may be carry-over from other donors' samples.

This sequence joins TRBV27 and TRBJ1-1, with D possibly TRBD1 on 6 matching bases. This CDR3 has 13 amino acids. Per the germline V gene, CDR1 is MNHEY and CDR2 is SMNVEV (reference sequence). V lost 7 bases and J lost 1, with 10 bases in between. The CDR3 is CASKDRANTEAFF. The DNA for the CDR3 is TGTGCCAGCAAGGACAGAGCGAACACTGAAGCTTTCTTT.

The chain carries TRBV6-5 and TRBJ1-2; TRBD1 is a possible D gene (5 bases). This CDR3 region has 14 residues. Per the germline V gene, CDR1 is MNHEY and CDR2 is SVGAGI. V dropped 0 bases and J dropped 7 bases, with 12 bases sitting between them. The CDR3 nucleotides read TGTGCCAGCAGTTACTCGGACACCGGAGGTGGCTACACCTTC. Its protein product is CASSYSDTGGGYTF.

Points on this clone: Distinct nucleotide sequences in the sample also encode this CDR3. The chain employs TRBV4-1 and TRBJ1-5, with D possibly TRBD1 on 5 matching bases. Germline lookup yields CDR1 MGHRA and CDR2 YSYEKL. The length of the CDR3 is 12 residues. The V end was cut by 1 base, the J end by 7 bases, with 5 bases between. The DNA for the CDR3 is TGCGCCAGCAGCCAAGGGGGGCAGCCCCAGCATTTT. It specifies CASSQGGQPQHF.

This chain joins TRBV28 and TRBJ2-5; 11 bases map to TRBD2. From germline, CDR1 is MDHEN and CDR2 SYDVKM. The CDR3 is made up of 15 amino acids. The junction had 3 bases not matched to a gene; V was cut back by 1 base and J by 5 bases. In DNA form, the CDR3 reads TGTGCCAGCAGTTTATTTCCTAGCGGGAGGGAGACCCAGTACTTC. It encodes CASSLFPSGRETQYF.

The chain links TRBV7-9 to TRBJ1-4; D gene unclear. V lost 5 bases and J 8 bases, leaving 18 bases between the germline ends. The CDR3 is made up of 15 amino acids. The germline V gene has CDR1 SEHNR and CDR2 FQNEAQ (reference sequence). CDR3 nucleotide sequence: TGTGCCAGCAGCCCCTCGGGCTCCCATGGGGAAAAACTGTTTTTT. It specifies CASSPSGSHGEKLFF.

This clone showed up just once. CDR3 amino acids: CAISEPTGGNQPQHF. DNA for the CDR3: TGTGCCATCAGTGAGCCGACCGGGGGGAATCAGCCCCAGCATTTT. The gene calls are TRBV10-3 and TRBJ1-5; D might be TRBD1 (5 bases). Germline assignment: CDR1 ENHRY and CDR2 SYGVKD. Between the trimmed V and J ends, which lost 2 bases and 4 bases, there was a span of 12 bases. The CDR3 has 15 residues.

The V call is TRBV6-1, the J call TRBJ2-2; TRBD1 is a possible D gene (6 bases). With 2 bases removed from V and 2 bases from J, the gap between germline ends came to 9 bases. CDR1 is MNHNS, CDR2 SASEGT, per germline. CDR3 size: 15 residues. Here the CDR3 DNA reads TGTGCCAGCAGTGAAACGACAGGAAACACCGGGGAGCTGTTTTTT. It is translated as CASSETTGNTGELFF.

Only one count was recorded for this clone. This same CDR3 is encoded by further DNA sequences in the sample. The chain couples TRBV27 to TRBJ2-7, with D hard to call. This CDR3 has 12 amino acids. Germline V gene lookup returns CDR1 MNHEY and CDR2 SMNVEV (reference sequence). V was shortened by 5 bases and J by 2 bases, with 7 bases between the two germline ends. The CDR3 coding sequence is TGTGCCAGCAGTCCCGATCCCTACGAGCAGTACTTC. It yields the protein CASSPDPYEQYF.

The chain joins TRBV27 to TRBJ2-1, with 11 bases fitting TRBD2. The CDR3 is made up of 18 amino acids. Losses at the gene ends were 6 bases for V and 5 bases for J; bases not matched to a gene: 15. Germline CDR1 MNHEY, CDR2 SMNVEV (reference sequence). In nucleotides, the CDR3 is TGTGCCAGCAGACCATTATTCCGGGTAGCGGGAGGGAACAATGAGCAGTTCTTC. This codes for CASRPLFRVAGGNNEQFF.

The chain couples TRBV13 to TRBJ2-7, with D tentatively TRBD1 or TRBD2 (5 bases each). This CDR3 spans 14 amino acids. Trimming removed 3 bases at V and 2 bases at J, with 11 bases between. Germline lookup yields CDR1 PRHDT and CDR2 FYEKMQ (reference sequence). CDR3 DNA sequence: TGTGCCAGCAGCTTCGGGACCTCCACCTACGAGCAGTACTTC. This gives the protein CASSFGTSTYEQYF.

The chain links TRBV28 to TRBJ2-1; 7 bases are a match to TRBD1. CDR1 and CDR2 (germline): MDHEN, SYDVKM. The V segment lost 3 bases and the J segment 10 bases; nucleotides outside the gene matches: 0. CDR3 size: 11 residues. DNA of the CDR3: TGTGCCAGCAGTTTGGGACAGGAGCAGTTCTTC. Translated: CASSLGQEQFF.

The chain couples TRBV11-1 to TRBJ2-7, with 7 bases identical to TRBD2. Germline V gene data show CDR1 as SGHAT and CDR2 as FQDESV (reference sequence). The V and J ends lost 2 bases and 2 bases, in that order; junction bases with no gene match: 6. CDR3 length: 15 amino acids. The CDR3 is CASSLLGGPPYEQYF. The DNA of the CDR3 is TGTGCCAGCAGCTTACTGGGAGGGCCTCCCTACGAGCAGTACTTC.

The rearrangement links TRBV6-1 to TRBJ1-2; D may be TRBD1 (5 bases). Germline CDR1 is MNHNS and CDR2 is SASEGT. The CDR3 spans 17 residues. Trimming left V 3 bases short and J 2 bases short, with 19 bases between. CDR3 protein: CASSEGDSTFGNYGYTF. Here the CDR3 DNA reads TGTGCCAGCAGTGAGGGGGACTCGACCTTTGGGAACTATGGCTACACCTTC.

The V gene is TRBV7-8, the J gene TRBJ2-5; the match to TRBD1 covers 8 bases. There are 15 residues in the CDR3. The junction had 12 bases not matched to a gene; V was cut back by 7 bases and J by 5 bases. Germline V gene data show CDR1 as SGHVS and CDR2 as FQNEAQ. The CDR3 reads CASKRIAGGGETQYF. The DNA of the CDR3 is TGTGCCAGCAAAAGAATCGCAGGGGGCGGGGAGACCCAGTACTTC.

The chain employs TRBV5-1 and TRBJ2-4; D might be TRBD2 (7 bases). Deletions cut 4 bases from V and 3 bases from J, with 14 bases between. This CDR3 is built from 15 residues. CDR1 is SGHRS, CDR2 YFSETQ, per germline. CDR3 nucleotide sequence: TGCGCCAGCAGCCCTCGGGGAGGGGGCAAAAACATTCAGTACTTC. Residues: CASSPRGGGKNIQYF.

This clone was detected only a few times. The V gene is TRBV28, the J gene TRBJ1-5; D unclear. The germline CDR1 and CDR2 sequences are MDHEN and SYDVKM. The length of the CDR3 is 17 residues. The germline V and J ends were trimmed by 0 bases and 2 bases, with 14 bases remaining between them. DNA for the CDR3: TGTGCCAGCAGTTTATGGGGTTTGCGGAGCGGCAATCAGCCCCAGCATTTT. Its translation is CASSLWGLRSGNQPQHF.

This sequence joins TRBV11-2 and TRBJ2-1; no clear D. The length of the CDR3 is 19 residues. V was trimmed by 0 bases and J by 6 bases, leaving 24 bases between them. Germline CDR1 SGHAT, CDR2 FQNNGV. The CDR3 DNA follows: TGTGCCAGCAGCTTAGATCCGGCCGGGCAACCACCATACCGCAATGAGCAGTTCTTC. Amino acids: CASSLDPAGQPPYRNEQFF.

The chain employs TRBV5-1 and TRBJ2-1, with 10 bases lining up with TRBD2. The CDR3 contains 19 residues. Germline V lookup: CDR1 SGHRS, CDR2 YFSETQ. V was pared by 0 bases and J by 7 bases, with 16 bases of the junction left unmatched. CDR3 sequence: CASSLDWTSGTRSGNEQFF. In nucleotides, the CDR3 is TGCGCCAGCAGCTTGGATTGGACTAGCGGCACCCGCTCGGGGAATGAGCAGTTCTTC.

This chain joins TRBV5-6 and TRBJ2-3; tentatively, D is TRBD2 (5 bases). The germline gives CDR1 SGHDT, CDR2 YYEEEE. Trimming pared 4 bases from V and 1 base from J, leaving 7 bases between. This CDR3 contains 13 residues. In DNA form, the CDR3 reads TGTGCCAGCAGCACCGGGGGCACAGATACGCAGTATTTT. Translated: CASSTGGTDTQYF. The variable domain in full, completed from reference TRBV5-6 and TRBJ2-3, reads DAGVTQSPTHLIKTRGQQVTLRCSPKSGHDTVSWYQQALGQGPQFIFQYYEEEERQRGNFPDRFSGHQFPNYSSELNVNALLLGDSALYLCASSTGGTDTQYFGPGTRLTVL.

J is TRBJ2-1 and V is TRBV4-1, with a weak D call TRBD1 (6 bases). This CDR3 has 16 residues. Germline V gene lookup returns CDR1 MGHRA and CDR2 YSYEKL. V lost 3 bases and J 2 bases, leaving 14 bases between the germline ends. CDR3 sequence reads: CASSHPGTLTYNEQFF. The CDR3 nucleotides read TGCGCCAGCAGCCACCCCGGGACACTCACCTACAATGAGCAGTTCTTC.